Listed here are 24 T cell receptor beta chains from one sample, sequenced in a study of regulatory T cells in long-lasting Graves disease. Regarding time point: newly diagnosed GD, antithyroid drugs for less than 3 months. From PBMCs, RNA was extracted and then used to make the TCR library. For TCR beta, libraries came from iRepertoire HTBI primers and Arm-PCR of CDR3 regions. TCRdb called the multiplex PCR reads again in MiXCR, with one record for every CDR3 protein. The sample holds roughly 610,000 distinct CDR3 sequences; approximately 16% are singletons and the top ten take more than 10%. This same sample was also taken into another study, of T cells in Graves' hyperthyroidism and ophthalmopathy.

Sequencing was performed on peripheral blood mononuclear cells (PBMCs), taken at new diagnosis, from a patient treated with antithyroid drugs. Source of these receptors: a man between 18 and 29 years old with Graves disease.

The chain has TRBV28 and TRBJ1-6; maybe TRBD1 (5 bases). Per the germline V gene, CDR1 is MDHEN and CDR2 is SYDVKM. There are 15 residues in the CDR3. V lost 6 bases, J lost 7 bases, and 16 bases lay in between. The CDR3 region is CASSPRGAGNSPLHF. CDR3 nucleotides: TGTGCCAGCAGCCCCCGTGGGGCCGGCAATTCACCCCTCCACTTT. Full variable domain (missing parts from reference TRBV28 and TRBJ1-6): DVKVTQSSRYLVKRTGEKVFLECVQDMDHENMFWYRQDPGLGLRLIYFSYDVKMKEKGDIPEGYSVSREKKERFSLILESASTNQTSMYLCASSPRGAGNSPLHFGNGTRLTVT.

This chain uses TRBV5-4 with TRBJ1-2; tentative D call: TRBD1 (6 bases). CDR1 SGHNT and CDR2 YYREEE come from the germline V gene (reference sequence). The CDR3 loop spans 15 amino acids. Trimming removed 4 bases at V and 3 bases at J, with 16 bases between. Here the CDR3 reads CASSLGQKADYGYTF. For the CDR3, the DNA is TGTGCCAGCAGCCTTGGACAGAAAGCCGACTATGGCTACACCTTC.

The sample holds a few counts of this clonotype. This chain joins TRBV20-1 and TRBJ1-3; no firm D call. CDR1 is DFQATT and CDR2 is SNEGSKA in the germline V gene (reference sequence). The V end lost 1 base, the J end lost 0 bases, and 10 bases lay between the germline ends. The CDR3 length is 15 residues. The chain's CDR3 is CSARGISGSGNTIYF. DNA for the CDR3: TGCAGTGCTAGAGGAATAAGTGGCTCTGGAAACACCATATATTTT.

The J gene is TRBJ1-5, the V gene TRBV19, with D perhaps TRBD1 (5 bases). The CDR3 contains 16 residues. Germline values: CDR1 LNHDA, CDR2 SQIVND (reference sequence). The ends were cut back, 3 bases at V and 2 bases at J, with 14 bases in the middle. Here the CDR3 DNA reads TGTGCCAGTAGTATTCCCAGGGCGAGGGGCAATCAGCCCCAGCATTTT. Translated, it gives CASSIPRARGNQPQHF.

In the case of this clonotype: The CDR3 carries no conserved terminal phenylalanine or tryptophan, so it likely arises from a read error. V gene TRBV2 combines with J gene TRBJ1-1; possible D gene TRBD1, 5 bases. Germline V CDR1 and CDR2: SNHLY, FYNNEI. The CDR3 extends over 14 amino acids. V was pared by 2 bases and J by 4 bases, with 11 bases between. Written as DNA, the CDR3 is TGTGCCAGCAGTGAACTGGGGCGCGGCACTGAAGCTTTCCTT. Its translation is CASSELGRGTEAFL.

CDR3: CAWRVRGSYNEQFF. For the CDR3, the DNA is TGTGCCTGGAGGGTAAGGGGCTCCTACAATGAGCAGTTCTTC. The chain recombines TRBV30 with TRBJ2-1, with D perhaps TRBD1 (5 bases). The CDR3 totals 14 residues. V lost 3 bases, J lost 0 bases, and 9 bases lay in between. Germline CDR1 and CDR2: GTSNPN and SVGIG (reference sequence).

This clonotype was counted many times. V gene TRBV2 combines with J gene TRBJ1-2; D unclear. This CDR3 comprises 12 residues. V shed 4 bases and J shed 6 bases, with 9 bases lying between them. From germline, CDR1 is SNHLY and CDR2 FYNNEI. CDR3 sequence reads: CASSGSLDGYTF. The CDR3 DNA is TGTGCCAGCAGTGGGTCACTGGATGGCTACACCTTC.

Ten or more counts support this clonotype. The J gene is TRBJ2-1, the V gene TRBV12-3 or TRBV12-4; D unresolved. V lost 6 bases, J lost 5 bases, and 17 bases lay in between. The CDR3 spans 15 residues. The CDR3 sequence: CASSPDPGPDNEQFF. In nucleotides, the CDR3 is TGTGCCAGCAGCCCAGACCCTGGCCCCGACAATGAGCAGTTCTTC.

There are many counts of this clonotype. The chain is built from TRBV7-3 and TRBJ2-1; no firm D call. The V gene's germline CDR1 is SGHTA and CDR2 FQGTGA. The CDR3 covers 14 residues. V shed 0 bases and J shed 7 bases, with 10 bases lying between them. DNA of the CDR3: TGTGCCAGCAGCTTAACCGGTTTCCCGAATGAGCAGTTCTTC. Encoded protein: CASSLTGFPNEQFF. Variable domain in full (rest from reference TRBV7-3 and TRBJ2-1): GAGVSQTPSNKVTEKGKYVELRCDPISGHTALYWYRQSLGQGPEFLIYFQGTGAADDSGLPNDRFFAVRPEGSVSTLKIQRTERGDSAVYLCASSLTGFPNEQFFGPGTRLTVL.

The V and J genes are TRBV27 and TRBJ1-1; D may be TRBD1 (6 bases). The germline V gene has CDR1 MNHEY and CDR2 SMNVEV (reference sequence). The length of the CDR3 is 14 residues. Trimming shortened V by 10 bases and J by 3 bases, and 18 bases separated the two germline ends. The CDR3 nucleotides read TGTGCCACCATCATATGGGGGCGGGACACTGAAGCTTTCTTT. Its translation: CATIIWGRDTEAFF.

This clonotype was seen ten or more times. The chain joins TRBV7-2 to TRBJ2-3; 9 bases line up with TRBD2. The CDR3 totals 16 residues. From germline, CDR1 is SGHTA and CDR2 FQGNSA. The ends lost 5 bases at V and 6 bases at J; junction bases unmatched: 12. The CDR3 reads CASSRDSGRPPDTQYF. The CDR3 coding sequence is TGTGCCAGCAGCCGAGACAGCGGGAGGCCACCTGATACGCAGTATTTT.

This clonotype was observed many times. J is TRBJ2-7 and V is TRBV5-1; the D gene is possibly TRBD2 (5 bases). V lost 1 base, J lost 1 base, and 18 bases lay in between. Germline CDR1 is SGHRS and CDR2 is YFSETQ. The length of the CDR3 is 17 residues. CDR3 coding DNA: TGCGCCAGCAGCTTGTGGGCCAGCCGGGGAACTTCCTACGAGCAGTACTTC. Amino acid sequence: CASSLWASRGTSYEQYF.

This clonotype was picked up a small number of times. The gene calls are TRBV15 and TRBJ2-7; TRBD1 aligns across 8 bases. CDR1 and CDR2 from the germline V gene are LNHNV and YYDKDF (reference sequence). J lost 6 bases, V lost 9 bases, and 4 bases had no gene match. The CDR3 loop spans 11 amino acids. The CDR3: CATWTGTEQYF. CDR3 coding DNA: TGTGCCACATGGACAGGGACCGAGCAGTACTTC.

The genes are TRBV19 and TRBJ1-3; D gene uncertain. Germline assignment: CDR1 LNHDA and CDR2 SQIVND (reference sequence). Between the trimmed V and J ends, which lost 4 bases and 3 bases, there was a span of 4 bases. The CDR3 spans 12 residues. The CDR3 is CASSTRGNTIYF. CDR3 bases: TGTGCCAGTAGTACCCGTGGAAACACCATATATTTT.

In this sample, this clonotype turned up many times. The gene calls are TRBV30 and TRBJ2-1, with 11 nucleotides matching TRBD2. This CDR3 has 15 residues. Germline V gene sequence: CDR1 GTSNPN, CDR2 SVGIG (reference sequence). V was clipped by 1 base and J by 4 bases; unmatched bases: 3. The DNA of the CDR3 is TGTGCCTGGAGTGGGGCTAGCGGGAGGTACAATGAGCAGTTCTTC. It specifies CAWSGASGRYNEQFF.

This clonotype was recorded many times. V gene TRBV7-9 combines with J gene TRBJ2-7, with 13 nucleotides matching TRBD2. V shed 4 bases, J shed 2 bases, and the junction held 11 bases outside the gene matches. The CDR3 runs 18 residues. Germline loops: CDR1 SEHNR, CDR2 FQNEAQ (reference sequence). The CDR3 nucleotides read TGTGCCAGCAGCTACCTAGGACTAGCGGGAGACTCAACCTACGAGCAGTACTTC. It codes for CASSYLGLAGDSTYEQYF.

This clonotype occurred many times. V usage is TRBV2 and J usage is TRBJ2-4, with D uncertain. The CDR3 runs to 13 residues. Trimming stripped 4 bases from V and 4 bases from J, with 8 bases between. The germline CDR1 and CDR2 sequences are SNHLY and FYNNEI. CDR3 in DNA: TGTGCCAGCAGTGTCACAGAGAAAAACATTCAGTACTTC. It is translated as CASSVTEKNIQYF.

Of note for this clonotype: Being one base from a much bigger clone, this may be a read error. The chain recombines TRBV30 with TRBJ2-3, with D perhaps TRBD2 (5 bases). Trimming removed 3 bases at V and 0 bases at J, with 10 bases between. The CDR3 totals 14 residues. From germline, CDR1 is GTSNPN and CDR2 SVGIG (reference sequence). The CDR3 loop is CAWSGVWSTDTQYF. CDR3 nucleotides: TGTGCCTGGAGCGGGGTGTGGAGCACAGATACGCAGTATTTT.

This chain links TRBV2 with TRBJ2-7, with D perhaps TRBD2 (6 bases). Germline CDR1 SNHLY, CDR2 FYNNEI. V was trimmed by 5 bases and J by 3 bases, leaving 11 bases between them. The CDR3 has 13 amino acids. This chain's CDR3 is CASSWRRGYEQYF. CDR3 nucleotide sequence: TGTGCCAGCAGTTGGAGGCGGGGCTACGAGCAGTACTTC. Full variable domain (missing parts from reference TRBV2 and TRBJ2-7): EPEVTQTPSHQVTQMGQEVILRCVPISNHLYFYWYRQILGQKVEFLVSFYNNEISEKSEIFDDQFSVERPDGSNFTLKIRSTKLEDSAMYFCASSWRRGYEQYFGPGTRLTVT.

Remarks on this clonotype: This clone may be a read error of a much larger clone one base away. The V gene is TRBV10-3, the J gene TRBJ2-7; TRBD1 or TRBD2 may be the D gene (5 bases each). Deletions cut 7 bases from V and 5 bases from J, with 15 bases between. CDR1 is ENHRY, CDR2 SYGVKD, per germline. The length of the CDR3 is 13 residues. Here the CDR3 reads CAITPGPYHEQYF. The CDR3 DNA reads TGTGCCATCACCCCGGGACCCTATCACGAGCAGTACTTC.

V is TRBV5-5 and J is TRBJ2-7; 7 bases map to TRBD1. The CDR3 extends over 14 amino acids. Trimming cost V 4 bases and J 4 bases; bases outside gene matches: 8. Germline loops: CDR1 SGHKS, CDR2 YYEKEE (reference sequence). The CDR3, as DNA: TGTGCCAGCAGCCGGCCAGGGGGTGTGTACGAGCAGTACTTC. Encoded protein: CASSRPGGVYEQYF.

This clonotype was detected only a few times. The gene calls are TRBV7-8 and TRBJ2-1; TRBD2 agrees at 9 bases. CDR1 and CDR2 (germline): SGHVS, FQNEAQ. The V gene end was trimmed by 5 bases and the J gene end by 4 bases; junction bases not matched to a gene: 12. This CDR3 has 17 amino acids. CDR3 in DNA: TGTGCCAGCAGCCCCCGAGGAGCGGGAGGCGCTTACAATGAGCAGTTCTTC. It yields the protein CASSPRGAGGAYNEQFF.

The rearrangement uses TRBV19 and TRBJ2-3; a possible D gene is TRBD1 (5 bases). The germline CDR1 and CDR2 sequences are LNHDA and SQIVND (reference sequence). V gave up 4 bases and J gave up 0 bases, with 17 bases separating them. CDR3 length: 17 residues. The CDR3 region has the DNA TGTGCCAGTAGTAGCAGGGTGCAGACCGCTAGCACAGATACGCAGTATTTT. This gives the protein CASSSRVQTASTDTQYF.

In its sample, this clonotype was seen a few times. The genes are TRBV20-1 and TRBJ2-2, with 10 nucleotides matching TRBD1. The CDR3 contains 16 residues. V shed 0 bases, J shed 6 bases, and the junction held 7 bases outside the gene matches. Germline assignment: CDR1 DFQATT and CDR2 SNEGSKA (reference sequence). The CDR3 DNA reads as TGCAGTGCTAGAGATAGCCGACAGGGGGCTTCCGGGGAGCTGTTTTTT. Its protein product is CSARDSRQGASGELFF.